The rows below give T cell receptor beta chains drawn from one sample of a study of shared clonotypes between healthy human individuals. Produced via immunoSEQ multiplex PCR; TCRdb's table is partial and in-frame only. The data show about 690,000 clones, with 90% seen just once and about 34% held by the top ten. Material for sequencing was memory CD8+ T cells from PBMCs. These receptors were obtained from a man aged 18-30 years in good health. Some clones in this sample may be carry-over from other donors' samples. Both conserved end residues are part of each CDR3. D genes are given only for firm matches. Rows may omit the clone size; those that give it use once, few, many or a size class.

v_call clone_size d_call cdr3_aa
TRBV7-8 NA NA CASSTPPTEGGTGELFF
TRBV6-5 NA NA CASSYEAGNYEQYF
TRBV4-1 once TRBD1 CASSPFAGGGSNTEAFF
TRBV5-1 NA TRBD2 CATHSGRAADEQYF
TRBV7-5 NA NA CVRSFGSGNTIYF
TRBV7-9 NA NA CASSPVGGRYEQYF
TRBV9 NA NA CASSVSYYNEQFF
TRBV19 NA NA CASSIYRPVGLNYEQYF
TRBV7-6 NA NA CASSGGGGSLNTGELFF
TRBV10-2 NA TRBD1 CASSDPTGGLNEQFF